The clone carrying this T cell receptor (beta chain) was detected only a few times. These data are taken from a study of long-term antiretroviral therapy in people with HIV. The assay used was immunoSEQ (version v3.0), run at survey level. Sequencing used immunoSEQ multiplex PCR; TCRdb keeps in-frame clones, though not all of them. The table includes about 23,000 clones, over 75% detected once. In the United States, treatment was given to all participants with HIV. The V gene end was trimmed by 2 bases and the J gene end by 7 bases; junction bases not matched to a gene: 9. Germline V gives CDR1 LGHNA, CDR2 YSLEER. This CDR3 region has 15 residues.

The sample in question was unsorted PBMCs, obtained 1.5 years after starting antiretroviral therapy. This TCR was sampled from a man aged 25-40 years with HIV. The chain has TRBV4-3 and TRBJ2-7, with 9 bases that match TRBD2. Here the CDR3 reads CASSQNLGLAREQYF. The DNA of the CDR3 is TGCGCCAGCAGCCAAAATTTAGGACTAGCGCGTGAGCAGTACTTC.